These T cell receptor beta chains were read from a single sample in a study of early T cells in non-severe SARS-CoV-2 infection. Via MiXCR, TCRdb re-called the 5' RACE reads, giving one row per CDR3 protein. Of some 61,000 distinct CDR3 sequences listed, 7% to 10% are singletons. The sample comprised whole blood. The receptors here all came from an adult who was a healthcare worker with PCR-confirmed SARS-CoV-2 infection or an uninfected control (not recorded which). Both conserved end residues are part of each CDR3. Each record gives: J gene, clone size, D gene, V gene, CDR3 DNA, CDR3 protein. The D gene is left open where the match is weak. Clone size is stated in some rows and not others, as once, few, many or a class when expanded.

j_call: TRBJ2-1; clone_size: many; d_call: TRBD1; v_call: TRBV12-3/TRBV12-4; cdr3_nt: TGTGCCAGCAACCCCGAAGGGACAGGGCAAGGTGAGCAGTTCTTC; cdr3_aa: CASNPEGTGQGEQFF
j_call: TRBJ2-5; clone_size: few; d_call: .; v_call: TRBV2; cdr3_nt: TGTGCCAGCAGTGTACAGCAAGAGACCCAGTACTTC; cdr3_aa: CASSVQQETQYF
j_call: TRBJ1-1; clone_size: .; d_call: .; v_call: TRBV6-2/TRBV6-3; cdr3_nt: TGTGCCAGCAGTTACTCCTCCCGCGTTGGCACTGAAGCTTTCTTT; cdr3_aa: CASSYSSRVGTEAFF
j_call: TRBJ2-3; clone_size: .; d_call: .; v_call: TRBV7-8; cdr3_nt: TGTGCCAGCAGCTTAGGGGAGCAACCCACAGATACGCAGTATTTT; cdr3_aa: CASSLGEQPTDTQYF
j_call: TRBJ2-1; clone_size: .; d_call: TRBD1; v_call: TRBV7-2; cdr3_nt: TGTGCCAGCAGCTCCCAGAAGACAGGGCATGAGCAGTTCTTC; cdr3_aa: CASSSQKTGHEQFF
j_call: TRBJ2-3; clone_size: few; d_call: TRBD1; v_call: TRBV2; cdr3_nt: TGTGCCAGCAGTGAGAGGACAGGGTGGAGAGATACGCAGTATTTT; cdr3_aa: CASSERTGWRDTQYF
j_call: TRBJ2-2; clone_size: .; d_call: TRBD2; v_call: TRBV12-3/TRBV12-4; cdr3_nt: TGTGCCAGCAGTACGCCGCCGAGCGGGGGAAACACCGGGGAGCTGTTTTTT; cdr3_aa: CASSTPPSGGNTGELFF
j_call: TRBJ1-4; clone_size: .; d_call: .; v_call: TRBV18; cdr3_nt: TGTGCCAGCTCACCTCCGGGCACTAATGAAAAACTGTTTTTT; cdr3_aa: CASSPPGTNEKLFF
j_call: TRBJ2-3; clone_size: many; d_call: TRBD1; v_call: TRBV11-1; cdr3_nt: TGTGCCAGCAGCACCGGACAGGGTGGCGGCACAGATACGCAGTATTTT; cdr3_aa: CASSTGQGGGTDTQYF
j_call: TRBJ1-2; clone_size: few; d_call: .; v_call: TRBV7-2; cdr3_nt: TGTGCCAGCACCACACAGGGATATACCTATGGCTACACCTTC; cdr3_aa: CASTTQGYTYGYTF
j_call: TRBJ1-1; clone_size: .; d_call: TRBD1; v_call: TRBV30; cdr3_nt: TGTGCCTGGGCTACAGGGGGCTGGTCTGAAGCTTTCTTT; cdr3_aa: CAWATGGWSEAFF
j_call: TRBJ1-2; clone_size: few; d_call: .; v_call: TRBV13; cdr3_nt: TGTGCCAGCAGTACCGGAGGAGCTAACTATGGCTACACCTTC; cdr3_aa: CASSTGGANYGYTF
j_call: TRBJ1-4; clone_size: many; d_call: .; v_call: TRBV6-2/TRBV6-3; cdr3_nt: TGTGCCAGCAGTTCTCCTCCCGCTAATGAAAAACTGTTTTTT; cdr3_aa: CASSSPPANEKLFF
j_call: TRBJ1-1; clone_size: few; d_call: TRBD1; v_call: TRBV5-1; cdr3_nt: TGCGCCAGCAGCCCCCGGGACAGCGACGTGGCTTTCTTT; cdr3_aa: CASSPRDSDVAFF
j_call: TRBJ1-1; clone_size: many; d_call: .; v_call: TRBV3-1; cdr3_nt: TGTGCCAGCATTTCATTTCAGAGCGAAGCTTTCTTT; cdr3_aa: CASISFQSEAFF
j_call: TRBJ2-7; clone_size: many; d_call: .; v_call: TRBV3-1; cdr3_nt: TGTGCCAGCAGCCAAGATTCGCTGGCCTACGAGCAGTACTTC; cdr3_aa: CASSQDSLAYEQYF
j_call: TRBJ2-1; clone_size: many; d_call: .; v_call: TRBV29-1; cdr3_nt: TGCAGCGTTGAGGGGGCGTACAATGAGCAGTTCTTC; cdr3_aa: CSVEGAYNEQFF
j_call: TRBJ2-3; clone_size: few; d_call: .; v_call: TRBV24-1; cdr3_nt: TGTGCCACCAGTGATCCCGGGGATACGCAGTATTTT; cdr3_aa: CATSDPGDTQYF
j_call: TRBJ1-2; clone_size: .; d_call: .; v_call: TRBV7-2; cdr3_nt: TGTGCCAGCAGCTTAGATTGGGTTGGGAACTATGGCTACACCTTC; cdr3_aa: CASSLDWVGNYGYTF
j_call: TRBJ2-2; clone_size: few; d_call: .; v_call: TRBV19; cdr3_nt: TGTGCCAGTAGCTTATTGGTGGACACCGGGGAGCTGTTTTTT; cdr3_aa: CASSLLVDTGELFF
j_call: TRBJ2-5; clone_size: few; d_call: .; v_call: TRBV10-3; cdr3_nt: TGTGCCATCAGTGAGTCGGCCCATCAAGAGACCCAGTACTTC; cdr3_aa: CAISESAHQETQYF
j_call: TRBJ2-4; clone_size: many; d_call: .; v_call: TRBV5-1; cdr3_nt: TGCGCCAGCAGCTTGGCCGGGACCGCCAAAAACATTCAGTACTTC; cdr3_aa: CASSLAGTAKNIQYF
j_call: TRBJ1-1; clone_size: .; d_call: .; v_call: TRBV20-1; cdr3_nt: TGCAGTGCTAGGGAGGGAATGAACACTGAAGCTTTCTTT; cdr3_aa: CSAREGMNTEAFF
j_call: TRBJ1-5; clone_size: many; d_call: TRBD1; v_call: TRBV7-9; cdr3_nt: TGTGCCAGCGGACAGGGGAGCAATCAGCCCCAGCATTTT; cdr3_aa: CASGQGSNQPQHF
j_call: TRBJ1-3; clone_size: many; d_call: .; v_call: TRBV30; cdr3_nt: TGTGCCTGGAACCGGGGCAGTACTGGAAACACCATATATTTT; cdr3_aa: CAWNRGSTGNTIYF
j_call: TRBJ2-7; clone_size: .; d_call: .; v_call: TRBV20-1; cdr3_nt: TGCAGTGCTTCTTCCGGGACCGACAACTCCTACGAGCAGTACTTC; cdr3_aa: CSASSGTDNSYEQYF
j_call: TRBJ2-7; clone_size: .; d_call: .; v_call: TRBV6-2/TRBV6-3; cdr3_nt: TGTGCCAGCAGTTACTCAGGGAGGCCCTACGAGCAGTACTTC; cdr3_aa: CASSYSGRPYEQYF
j_call: TRBJ2-7; clone_size: .; d_call: .; v_call: TRBV6-6; cdr3_nt: TGTGCCAGCAGTTACTCGATGACTAAAAAAATTTCCCACGAGCAGTACTTC; cdr3_aa: CASSYSMTKKISHEQYF
j_call: TRBJ2-7; clone_size: many; d_call: .; v_call: TRBV7-8; cdr3_nt: TGTGCCAGCAGCTTAGGGACGACCTACGAGCAGTACTTC; cdr3_aa: CASSLGTTYEQYF
j_call: TRBJ2-3; clone_size: .; d_call: .; v_call: TRBV16; cdr3_nt: TGTGCCAGCAGCCATTGGGGCGAGGGACCAATCACAGATACGCAGTATTTT; cdr3_aa: CASSHWGEGPITDTQYF
j_call: TRBJ1-6; clone_size: many; d_call: .; v_call: TRBV7-9; cdr3_nt: TGTGCCAGTACCCGGCGCGGCAGTCAAAATTCACCCCTCCACTTT; cdr3_aa: CASTRRGSQNSPLHF
j_call: TRBJ2-2; clone_size: many; d_call: .; v_call: TRBV12-3/TRBV12-4; cdr3_nt: TGTGCCAGCAGTTTCAGGAACACCGGGGAGCTGTTTTTT; cdr3_aa: CASSFRNTGELFF
j_call: TRBJ2-2; clone_size: many; d_call: .; v_call: TRBV25-1; cdr3_nt: TGTGCCAGCAGTGAACTTGTCTTGAACACCGGGGAGCTGTTTTTT; cdr3_aa: CASSELVLNTGELFF
j_call: TRBJ2-2; clone_size: few; d_call: TRBD1; v_call: TRBV5-4; cdr3_nt: TGTGCCAGCAGCCGGACAGGGAAAGCCGGGGAGCTGTTTTTT; cdr3_aa: CASSRTGKAGELFF
j_call: TRBJ1-5; clone_size: few; d_call: TRBD1; v_call: TRBV10-3; cdr3_nt: TGTGCCATCCGGTCGGACAGGGATGGACAGCCCCAGCATTTT; cdr3_aa: CAIRSDRDGQPQHF
j_call: TRBJ2-7; clone_size: .; d_call: .; v_call: TRBV9; cdr3_nt: TGTGCCAGCAGCGTAGATGGGGGATGGAACGAGCAGTACTTC; cdr3_aa: CASSVDGGWNEQYF
j_call: TRBJ2-2; clone_size: .; d_call: .; v_call: TRBV7-9; cdr3_nt: TGTGCCAGCAGCCGTCAGGGGGGCGCGAGGTACACCGGGGAGCTGTTTTTT; cdr3_aa: CASSRQGGARYTGELFF
j_call: TRBJ2-3; clone_size: many; d_call: TRBD2; v_call: TRBV6-6; cdr3_nt: TGTGCCAGCGCCGTAGCGGGGGGGGAAGATACGCAGTATTTT; cdr3_aa: CASAVAGGEDTQYF
j_call: TRBJ1-2; clone_size: .; d_call: .; v_call: TRBV20-1; cdr3_nt: TGCAGTGCTAGAGAAAGACAGAACTATGGCTACACCTTC; cdr3_aa: CSARERQNYGYTF
j_call: TRBJ1-1; clone_size: .; d_call: .; v_call: TRBV29-1; cdr3_nt: TGCAGCGTCCGAATGCAGCTGAACACTGAAGCTTTCTTT; cdr3_aa: CSVRMQLNTEAFF
j_call: TRBJ1-2; clone_size: many; d_call: .; v_call: TRBV14; cdr3_nt: TGTGCCAGCAGCCCGTTTGAGGCGGGGGCCCCTGGCTACACCTTC; cdr3_aa: CASSPFEAGAPGYTF
j_call: TRBJ2-7; clone_size: .; d_call: TRBD1; v_call: TRBV13; cdr3_nt: TGTGCCAGCAGCTTACGGGACAGCGACGAGCAGTACTTC; cdr3_aa: CASSLRDSDEQYF
j_call: TRBJ1-4; clone_size: .; d_call: .; v_call: TRBV12-3/TRBV12-4; cdr3_nt: TGTGCCAGCGGGCCCAATGGTGAAAAACTGTTTTTT; cdr3_aa: CASGPNGEKLFF
j_call: TRBJ2-7; clone_size: few; d_call: .; v_call: TRBV19; cdr3_nt: TGTGCCAGTAGTATAAGGGGCGAGCAGTACTTC; cdr3_aa: CASSIRGEQYF
j_call: TRBJ2-5; clone_size: many; d_call: .; v_call: TRBV5-1; cdr3_nt: TGCGCCAGCACCGCCACTCAACAGCAAGAGACCCAGTACTTC; cdr3_aa: CASTATQQQETQYF
j_call: TRBJ2-4; clone_size: .; d_call: .; v_call: TRBV20-1; cdr3_nt: TGCAGTGCTAGGCCCTGGGGGGTAAACATTCAGTACTTC; cdr3_aa: CSARPWGVNIQYF
j_call: TRBJ1-5; clone_size: few; d_call: .; v_call: TRBV18; cdr3_nt: TGTGCCAGCTCACCCCTCCCCGGGGGCAATCAGCCCCAGCATTTT; cdr3_aa: CASSPLPGGNQPQHF
j_call: TRBJ2-1; clone_size: few; d_call: .; v_call: TRBV3-1; cdr3_nt: TGTGCCAGCAGCCAAGGGGGTGAGCAGTTCTTC; cdr3_aa: CASSQGGEQFF
j_call: TRBJ2-5; clone_size: few; d_call: .; v_call: TRBV7-2; cdr3_nt: TGTGCCAGCAGCTTATCCTGGACCTCTAGGGCCCAAGAGACCCAGTACTTC; cdr3_aa: CASSLSWTSRAQETQYF
j_call: TRBJ2-7; clone_size: .; d_call: TRBD1; v_call: TRBV7-3; cdr3_nt: TGTGCCAGCAGCTTCACAGGGGCAGACGAGCAGTACTTC; cdr3_aa: CASSFTGADEQYF